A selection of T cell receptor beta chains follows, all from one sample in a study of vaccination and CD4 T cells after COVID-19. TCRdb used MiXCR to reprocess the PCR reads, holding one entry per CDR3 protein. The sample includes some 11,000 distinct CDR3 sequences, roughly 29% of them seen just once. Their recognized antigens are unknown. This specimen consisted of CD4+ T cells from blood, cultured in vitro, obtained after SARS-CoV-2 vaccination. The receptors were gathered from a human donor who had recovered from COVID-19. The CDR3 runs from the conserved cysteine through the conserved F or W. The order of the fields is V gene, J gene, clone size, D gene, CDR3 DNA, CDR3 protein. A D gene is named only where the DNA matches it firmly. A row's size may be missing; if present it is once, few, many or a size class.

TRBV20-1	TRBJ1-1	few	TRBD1	TGCAGTGCTAGAGGCTTACAGGGGGTCTGGACTGAAGCTTTCTTT	CSARGLQGVWTEAFF
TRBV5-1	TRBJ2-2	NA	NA	TGCGCCAGCAGCTCCTTAGAGTTCGGGGAGCTGTTTTTT	CASSSLEFGELFF
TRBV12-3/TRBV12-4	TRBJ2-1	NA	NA	TGTGCCAGCAGTTTTCATGGCTCATACAATGAGCAGTTCTTC	CASSFHGSYNEQFF
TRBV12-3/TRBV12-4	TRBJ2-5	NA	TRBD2	TGTGCCAGCAGGCCGGGACTAGAGGTGACCCAGTACTTC	CASRPGLEVTQYF
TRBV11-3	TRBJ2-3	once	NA	TGTGCCAGCAGCCGAGGGCCCCACGGGGATACGCAGTATTTT	CASSRGPHGDTQYF
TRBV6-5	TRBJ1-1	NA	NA	TGTGCCAGCGGTTACTGGGAGGAAACTGAAGCTTTCTTT	CASGYWEETEAFF
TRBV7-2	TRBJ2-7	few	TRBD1	TGTGCCAGCAGCCTGGACAGGGGATCCTACGAGCAGTACTTC	CASSLDRGSYEQYF
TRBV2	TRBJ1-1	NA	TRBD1	TGTGCCAGCAGGGCGGACAGGCGGAACACTGAAGCTTTCTTT	CASRADRRNTEAFF
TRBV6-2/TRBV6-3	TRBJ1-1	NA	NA	TGTGCCAGCAGTTACGGGTACACTGAAGCTTTCTTT	CASSYGYTEAFF
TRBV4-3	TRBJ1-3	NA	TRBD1	TGCGCCAGCAGCCAAGATCGGGCCAGGGGGCTATCTGGAAACACCATATATTTT	CASSQDRARGLSGNTIYF
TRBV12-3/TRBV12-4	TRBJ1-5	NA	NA	TGTGCCAGCAGTACAGGCGGGGGAAATCAGCCCCAGCATTTT	CASSTGGGNQPQHF
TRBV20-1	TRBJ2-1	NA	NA	TGCAGTGCTAACCGGGTGAGTGAGCAGTTCTTC	CSANRVSEQFF
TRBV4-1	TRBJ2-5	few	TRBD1	TGCGCCAGCAGCCAAGGGTCAGGGGGAGAGACCCAGTACTTC	CASSQGSGGETQYF
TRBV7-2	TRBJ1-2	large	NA	TGTGCCAGCTTACTATCCGCCGGGGGGGGCCGGTATGGCTACACCTTC	CASLLSAGGGRYGYTF
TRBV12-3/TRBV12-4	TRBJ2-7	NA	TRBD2	TGTGCCAGCAGCCCATTGGGGGCCGGGACTAGCGGGAATTTCTACGAGCAGTACTTC	CASSPLGAGTSGNFYEQYF
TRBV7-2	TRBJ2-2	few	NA	TGTGCCAGCAGCCTGGGACCTGCGAACACCGGGGAGCTGTTTTTT	CASSLGPANTGELFF
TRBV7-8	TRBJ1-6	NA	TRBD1	TGTGCCAGCAGCTTACGGGACAGGGGTGGCAATTCACCCCTCCACTTT	CASSLRDRGGNSPLHF
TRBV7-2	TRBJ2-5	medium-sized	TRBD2	TGTGCCAGCATGGGGGGGAGTGGGGTCCGGGGGACCCAGTACTTC	CASMGGSGVRGTQYF
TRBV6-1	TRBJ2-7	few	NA	TGTGCCAGTCGGTCGGGCATAAGCTCCTACGAGCAGTACTTC	CASRSGISSYEQYF
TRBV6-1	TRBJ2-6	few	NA	TGTGCCAGCCGACCCGACAGCCACTCTGGGGCCAACGTCCTGACTTTC	CASRPDSHSGANVLTF
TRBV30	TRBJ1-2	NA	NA	TGTGCCTGGAGGTATAGTAACTATGGCTACACCTTC	CAWRYSNYGYTF
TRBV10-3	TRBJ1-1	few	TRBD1	TGTGCCATCAGTACAGGGGCCACTGAAGCTTTCTTT	CAISTGATEAFF
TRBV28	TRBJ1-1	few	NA	TGTGCCAGCAGTTTAGGCAGGTCCGCTTTCTTT	CASSLGRSAFF
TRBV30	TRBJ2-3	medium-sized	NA	TGTGCCTGGAGTCGGCAGGGGGGGATTGATACGCAGTATTTT	CAWSRQGGIDTQYF
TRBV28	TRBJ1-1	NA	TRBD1	TGTGCCAGCATTCCAGGGGGAAGAACTGAAGCTTTCTTT	CASIPGGRTEAFF
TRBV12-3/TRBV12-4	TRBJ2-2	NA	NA	TGTGCCGTAACTCCTGACAGTACACTGAACACCGGGGAGCTGTTTTTT	CAVTPDSTLNTGELFF
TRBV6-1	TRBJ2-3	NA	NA	TGTGCCAGCAGTCAGACTGGTGCCCGCACAGATACGCAGTATTTT	CASSQTGARTDTQYF
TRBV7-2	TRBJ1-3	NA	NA	TGTGCCAGCAGCACCAATAGGGGTTGGTTTGGAAACACCATATATTTT	CASSTNRGWFGNTIYF
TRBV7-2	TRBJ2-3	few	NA	TGTGCCAGCAGCCCCTCCGAGGGAACCACAGATACGCAGTATTTT	CASSPSEGTTDTQYF
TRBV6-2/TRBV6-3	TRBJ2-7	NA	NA	TGTGCCAGCAGCCACTCCTACGAGCAGTACTTC	CASSHSYEQYF
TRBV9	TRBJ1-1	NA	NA	TGTGCCAGCAGCCCGGGAAGAATGAACACTGAAGCTTTCTTT	CASSPGRMNTEAFF
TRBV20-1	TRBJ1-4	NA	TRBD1	TGCAGTGCTCAGGACAGGTGGGCAACTAATGAAAAACTGTTTTTT	CSAQDRWATNEKLFF
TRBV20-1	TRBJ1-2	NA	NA	TGCAGTGCTAGAGATCCCATTGGGGCAGGCTATGGCTACACCTTC	CSARDPIGAGYGYTF
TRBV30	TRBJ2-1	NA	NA	TGTGCCTGGAGTCGGGATTACAATGAGCAGTTCTTC	CAWSRDYNEQFF
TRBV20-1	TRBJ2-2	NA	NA	TGCAGTGCTATGGCAAAGAAGAACACCGGGGAGCTGTTTTTT	CSAMAKKNTGELFF
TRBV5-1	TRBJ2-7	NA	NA	TGCGCCAGCAGCTCGGTGAAGGGTATCTACGAGCAGTACTTC	CASSSVKGIYEQYF
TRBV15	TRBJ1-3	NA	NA	TGTGCCACCAGCAGAGATCGGAGGCAGGGCCTCTCTGGAAACACCATATATTTT	CATSRDRRQGLSGNTIYF
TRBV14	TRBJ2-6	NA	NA	TGTGCCAGCAGCCCCATTTGGGGCGGATCCTCTGGGGCCAACGTCCTGACTTTC	CASSPIWGGSSGANVLTF
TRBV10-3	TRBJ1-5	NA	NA	TGTGCCATCAGCCCCCCCCGACAGAATCAGCCCCAGCATTTT	CAISPPRQNQPQHF
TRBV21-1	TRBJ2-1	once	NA	TGTGCCAGCTCCCTAGCGGGAGATGGATACAATGAGCAGTTCTTC	CASSLAGDGYNEQFF